This T cell receptor (beta chain) was sequenced in a study of OX40 agonist ivuxolimab in advanced cancers. Turning to the overall study: Ivuxolimab was a fully human IgG2 agonistic monoclonal antibody targeting the costimulatory receptor OX40 (CD134). Intravenous ivuxolimab was administered to patients every 2 weeks at six dose levels: 0.01, 0.1, 0.3, 1.5, 3 and 10 mg/kg. Of the approximately 50 dose-escalation patients, hepatocellular carcinoma was present in around 20, melanoma in approximately 15, renal cell carcinoma in 9 and head and neck cancer in 9. The dose-escalation cohort was about 87% male with a mean age of 60 years, ranging from roughly 23 to 80. Patients were allowed to have had prior anti-PD-1, anti-PD-L1 or anti-CTLA-4 therapy, and roughly 40% of the dose-escalation patients had previously received checkpoint inhibitors. Partial responses occurred in three dose-escalation patients, of whom one had hepatocellular carcinoma and two had cutaneous melanoma. The point of sequencing TCRbeta in the periphery was to test whether ivuxolimab changed TCR sequence diversity and drove clonal T-cell expansion. The paper covers the monotherapy dose-escalation part of the phase I ivuxolimab trial, which included N ≈ 57 patients. Points the paper makes about the study in general: On average, CD8+ T cells showed more expanded clones than CD4+ T cells after ivuxolimab. At doses of 0.1 to 3.0 mg/kg, clonal expansion of both CD4+ and CD8+ blood T cells was observed from baseline to week 6. The antigen specificity of the clonally expanded peripheral T cells was not determined. Partial responders in the 0.1-3.0 mg/kg groups had among the lowest normalized peripheral clonal expansion, especially among CD8+ T cells. Low levels of normalized T-cell clonal expansion were also seen in some patients who did not respond.

On this clone itself: Its antigen remains undetermined. No much larger clone exists at a distance of one base, and base qualities are not known.

The trial excluded patients who had a history of autoimmune disease or were on systemic immunosuppression. Peripheral blood for TCR sequencing was collected from all dose cohorts at baseline, on cycle 4 day 1, and on cycle 7 day 1. The samples were taken from a phase I, first-in-human, multicenter, open-label dose-escalation trial of ivuxolimab. Adults with locally advanced or metastatic melanoma, renal cell carcinoma, hepatocellular carcinoma or head and neck squamous cell carcinoma were enrolled in the trial. Before TCR sequencing, CD4+ T cells and CD8+ T cells were sorted from peripheral blood as separate populations. The CDR3 runs 11 residues from the cysteine to the phenylalanine. This entry keeps only the CDR3 DNA: 33 bases, framed from base 1. The germline ends are 2 bases apart after V is trimmed by 2 bases and J by 1 base. From a lookup of the germline V gene (reference sequence), CDR1 and CDR2 are DFQATT and SNEGSKA.

For sequencing of the TCRbeta CDR3 region, genomic DNA was extracted from the sorted cells. The immunoSEQ Assay was used for sequencing of TCRbeta CDR3 regions. Imported from immuneACCESS, the table was reduced by TCRdb to in-frame sequences with V and J called. These copies leave out some clones; in studies compared against another copy, an unresolved V gene accounts for under half, and the cause of the remainder is not known. The sample contains under 85,000 clones, nearly 95% of them found a single time. 6.2% of the sample goes to the ten largest clones. Sequencing used CD4+ or CD8+ T cells sorted from blood, obtained in a trial of the OX40 agonist ivuxolimab. The chain employs TRBV20-1 and TRBJ1-1; the D segment cannot be called with confidence. The sequence derives from an adult with an advanced solid tumor such as melanoma, head and neck, liver or kidney cancer. The CDR3 region: CSARQNTEAFF. The DNA sequence reads TGCAGTGCTAGACAGAACACTGAAGCTTTCTTT.